A single sample gave rise to the 29 T cell receptor beta chains below, sequenced in a study of regulatory and conventional T cells in RAG deficiency. Genomic DNA came from blood regulatory T cells gated CD4+ CD25-high CD127-low. The assay was immunoSEQ multiplex PCR, and TCRdb's table has in-frame clones only and misses some. This sample carries under 20,000 clones, about 87% of them seen once, and the ten largest clones take under 1.5%. A further study also used this sample, focusing on regulatory T cells. As that report states: The primer mix had 52 TRBV and 13 TRBJ primers.

The sequenced sample consisted of Tregs sorted from blood. These receptors were taken from a human donor in good health.

This clone came up a few times. The J gene is TRBJ1-4, the V gene TRBV28, with 11 bases fitting TRBD1. Germline-derived CDR1 and CDR2 are MDHEN and SYDVKM. The length of the CDR3 is 15 residues. The V and J ends lost 7 bases and 7 bases, in that order; junction bases with no gene match: 8. This chain's CDR3 is CASTMGGTGGEKLFF. Written as DNA, the CDR3 is TGTGCCAGCACTATGGGGGGGACAGGGGGTGAAAAACTGTTTTTT.

The chain has TRBV5-4 and TRBJ2-5, with 8 bases matching TRBD1. Germline V lookup: CDR1 SGHNT, CDR2 YYREEE (reference sequence). The CDR3 loop spans 16 amino acids. Losses at the gene ends were 3 bases for V and 2 bases for J; bases not matched to a gene: 9. CDR3 residues: CASSSTQGASQETQYF. For the CDR3, the DNA is TGTGCCAGCAGCTCCACCCAGGGGGCCAGTCAAGAGACCCAGTACTTC.

Regarding this clone: The germline gene is not matched at one end of the junction; a read error may be the cause. The V and J genes are TRBV7-7 and TRBJ2-7, with TRBD1 matching 7 bases. The CDR3 is made up of 13 amino acids. In germline, CDR1 is SSHAT, CDR2 FNYEAQ (reference sequence). The CDR3 coding sequence is TGTGCTAGCAGCTTGCGACAGGGTTCCGAGCAGTACTTC. Translation: CASSLRQGSEQYF. The whole variable domain, remainder taken from reference TRBV7-7 and TRBJ2-7, is GAGVSQSPRYKVTKRGQDVTLRCDPISSHATLYWYQQALGQGPEFLTYFNYEAQPDKSGLPSDRFSAERPEGSISTLTIQRTEQRDSAMYRCASSLRQGSEQYFGPGTRLTVT.

The gene calls are TRBV7-9 and TRBJ2-5; TRBD1 matches 7 bases. Germline loops: CDR1 SEHNR, CDR2 FQNEAQ (reference sequence). V shed 5 bases, J shed 7 bases, and the junction held 4 bases outside the gene matches. This CDR3 has 12 amino acids. This chain's CDR3 is CASSRQGSTQYF. The CDR3 DNA reads as TGTGCCAGCAGCCGACAGGGTTCGACCCAGTACTTC.

The chain employs TRBV30 and TRBJ2-2; 10 bases fit TRBD2. CDR1 GTSNPN and CDR2 SVGIG come from the germline V gene (reference sequence). The CDR3 covers 19 residues. Trimming removed 0 bases from V and 5 bases from J; junction bases left unmatched: 15. The CDR3 here is CAWSVNRGLAGEGTGELFF. CDR3 DNA sequence: TGTGCCTGGAGTGTAAACCGAGGGCTAGCGGGAGAGGGGACCGGGGAGCTGTTTTTT.

The chain joins TRBV10-3 to TRBJ2-1; D unclear. The CDR3 sequence is 15 residues long. Deletions cut 2 bases from V and 5 bases from J, with 13 bases between. Germline V gene sequence: CDR1 ENHRY, CDR2 SYGVKD. The CDR3 DNA is TGTGCCATCAGTGAGGGAGCGACCCGACACAATGAGCAGTTCTTC. It encodes CAISEGATRHNEQFF.

The J gene is TRBJ2-1, the V gene TRBV19; D not certain. V was clipped by 6 bases and J by 4 bases, with 16 bases between them. The CDR3 sequence is 15 residues long. CDR1 is LNHDA, CDR2 SQIVND, per germline (reference sequence). CDR3 nucleotide sequence: TGTGCCAGTAGACCGGACCCAAACCCTTACAATGAGCAGTTCTTC. It encodes CASRPDPNPYNEQFF.

This chain uses TRBV28 with TRBJ1-6, with 9 nucleotides matching TRBD1. Per germline, CDR1 MDHEN and CDR2 SYDVKM. The CDR3 extends over 16 amino acids. Trimming cost V 4 bases and J 10 bases; bases outside gene matches: 11. This CDR3 reads CASSSRTGVAESPLHF. The CDR3 coding sequence is TGTGCCAGCAGTTCAAGGACAGGGGTGGCCGAATCACCCCTCCACTTT.

This clone has more than one count but fewer than ten. V is TRBV5-1 and J is TRBJ2-1, with 8 positions matching TRBD2. This CDR3 contains 14 residues. Germline V gene data show CDR1 as SGHRS and CDR2 as YFSETQ. The V segment lost 5 bases and the J segment 4 bases; nucleotides outside the gene matches: 5. Written as DNA, the CDR3 is TGCGCCAGCAGACCTACGGGGGGGTACAATGAGCAGTTCTTC. Amino acid sequence: CASRPTGGYNEQFF.

This CDR3 reads CASSPLETQYF. CDR3 bases: TGTGCCAGCAGTCCCTTAGAGACCCAGTACTTC. This sequence joins TRBV6-1 and TRBJ2-5; D not certain. The germline V and J ends were trimmed by 5 bases and 4 bases, with 5 bases remaining between them. The CDR3 sequence is 11 residues long. Germline V gene sequence: CDR1 MNHNS, CDR2 SASEGT.

The J gene is TRBJ1-2, the V gene TRBV28; D is ambiguous. Germline CDR1 MDHEN, CDR2 SYDVKM. Trimming left V 8 bases short and J 6 bases short, with 13 bases between. This CDR3 spans 12 amino acids. The CDR3 is CASSLVSHGYTF. CDR3 in DNA: TGTGCCAGCTCACTCGTATCCCATGGCTACACCTTC.

The V call is TRBV28, the J call TRBJ1-2; the D is unclear. The germline V and J ends were trimmed by 3 bases and 4 bases, with 9 bases remaining between them. This CDR3 region has 13 residues. In germline, CDR1 is MDHEN, CDR2 SYDVKM. Here the CDR3 reads CASSLGWGYGYTF. The CDR3 bases are TGTGCCAGCAGTTTGGGTTGGGGCTATGGCTACACCTTC.

This chain joins TRBV6-5 and TRBJ1-3; no reliable D call. V lost 4 bases to trimming and J lost 2 bases, with 9 bases between them. The CDR3 length is 14 residues. CDR1 is MNHEY, CDR2 SVGAGI, per germline. Here the CDR3 DNA reads TGTGCCAGCAGTTCAGACGGCCCTGGAAACACCATATATTTT. Protein product: CASSSDGPGNTIYF.

The chain carries TRBV5-1 and TRBJ1-2; 10 nucleotides align to TRBD1. V shed 1 base, J shed 6 bases, and the junction held 6 bases outside the gene matches. From germline, CDR1 is SGHRS and CDR2 YFSETQ. The CDR3 extends over 15 amino acids. The CDR3 sequence: CASSLTFGTGDGYTF. The CDR3 DNA is TGCGCCAGCAGCTTGACTTTCGGGACAGGGGATGGCTACACCTTC.

The chain recombines TRBV19 with TRBJ1-3; possible D gene TRBD1, 6 bases. The germline CDR1 and CDR2 sequences are LNHDA and SQIVND (reference sequence). Deletions cut 7 bases from V and 0 bases from J, with 16 bases between. CDR3 length equals 16 residues. CDR3 residues: CASNGQRASSGNTIYF. CDR3 DNA sequence: TGTGCCAGTAATGGACAGCGGGCCAGCTCTGGAAACACCATATATTTT. The whole variable domain, remainder taken from reference TRBV19 and TRBJ1-3, is DGGITQSPKYLFRKEGQNVTLSCEQNLNHDAMYWYRQDPGQGLRLIYYSQIVNDFQKGDIAEGYSVSREKKESFPLTVTSAQKNPTAFYLCASNGQRASSGNTIYFGEGSWLTVV.

The rearrangement joins TRBV7-8 to TRBJ1-2; unclear D gene. Trimming stripped 0 bases from V and 4 bases from J, with 18 bases between. The CDR3 has 17 residues. Germline V lookup: CDR1 SGHVS, CDR2 FQNEAQ. The chain's CDR3 is CASSLAVSRIETYGYTF. The CDR3 DNA reads as TGTGCCAGCAGCTTAGCGGTCTCCCGGATCGAAACCTATGGCTACACCTTC.

The chain has TRBV2 and TRBJ2-5; D unclear. The length of the CDR3 is 13 residues. From germline, CDR1 is SNHLY and CDR2 FYNNEI. The V end lost 4 bases, the J end lost 4 bases, and 10 bases lay between the germline ends. CDR3 in DNA: TGTGCCAGCAGTGTTAGGGTAGGAGAGACCCAGTACTTC. This sequence encodes CASSVRVGETQYF.

The chain is built from TRBV28 and TRBJ2-3, with D possibly matching TRBD2 (5 bases). Trimming stripped 6 bases from V and 0 bases from J, with 10 bases between. CDR1 is MDHEN, CDR2 SYDVKM, per germline. This CDR3 comprises 14 residues. The CDR3 coding sequence is TGTGCCAGCAGAGTCGGGAAGAGCACAGATACGCAGTATTTT. It yields the protein CASRVGKSTDTQYF.

This rearrangement joins TRBV19 to TRBJ2-7; TRBD1 agrees at 7 bases. This CDR3 spans 16 amino acids. Germline CDR1 reads LNHDA; CDR2 reads SQIVND (reference sequence). The J segment lost 3 bases and the V segment lost 6 bases, leaving 14 bases of the junction unmatched. As DNA, the CDR3 is TGTGCCAGTAGACGGGACAGTACAACCGCATACTACGAGCAGTACTTC. This sequence encodes CASRRDSTTAYYEQYF.

V gene TRBV15 combines with J gene TRBJ1-1; unclear D gene. The germline gives CDR1 LNHNV, CDR2 YYDKDF (reference sequence). V lost 0 bases and J 3 bases, leaving 11 bases between the germline ends. The CDR3 is 15 amino acids. CDR3 sequence reads: CATSREREVDTEAFF. CDR3 DNA sequence: TGTGCCACCAGCAGAGAAAGGGAGGTAGACACTGAAGCTTTCTTT.

The rearrangement joins TRBV27 to TRBJ2-7; D not certain. The germline CDR1 and CDR2 sequences are MNHEY and SMNVEV (reference sequence). The CDR3 covers 16 residues. Between the trimmed V and J ends, which lost 4 bases and 4 bases, there was a span of 20 bases. The chain's CDR3 is CASSSPLSGPRYEQYF. For the CDR3, the DNA is TGTGCCAGCAGTTCCCCCCTCTCTGGGCCCCGTTACGAGCAGTACTTC.

The V gene is TRBV27, the J gene TRBJ2-7; D unresolved. V was trimmed by 4 bases and J by 7 bases, leaving 26 bases between them. Per the germline V gene, CDR1 is MNHEY and CDR2 is SMNVEV (reference sequence). The CDR3 totals 17 residues. The chain's CDR3 is CASSSPTKSQRLREQYF. The CDR3 region has the DNA TGTGCCAGCAGTTCGCCCACGAAGTCCCAGCGATTGAGGGAGCAGTACTTC.

This chain joins TRBV27 and TRBJ1-4, with D maybe TRBD1 (5 bases). V was clipped by 5 bases and J by 8 bases, with 15 bases between them. This CDR3 region has 14 residues. Germline CDR1 MNHEY, CDR2 SMNVEV (reference sequence). For the CDR3, the DNA is TGTGCCAGCAGTCCGGGACCCTACGCGGAAAAACTGTTTTTT. This translates into CASSPGPYAEKLFF.

The chain uses TRBV7-2 and TRBJ1-6; 11 positions match TRBD1. This CDR3 has 16 amino acids. Germline CDR1 is SGHTA and CDR2 is FQGNSA. After removal of 1 base from V and 10 bases from J, the junction contained 6 bases not matched to a gene. DNA of the CDR3: TGTGCCAGCAGCTTAGAGTTTAGGACAGGGGGCTCACCCCTCCACTTT. Translation gives CASSLEFRTGGSPLHF.

The chain recombines TRBV5-1 with TRBJ2-3; TRBD2 aligns across 8 bases. CDR1 is SGHRS, CDR2 YFSETQ, per germline. Trimming took 4 bases from V and 1 from J; bases not matched to a gene: 8. This CDR3 has 16 residues. The CDR3 reads CASSIQSGSGTDTQYF. The DNA of the CDR3 is TGCGCCAGCAGCATCCAAAGCGGGAGCGGCACAGATACGCAGTATTTT.

The chain combines TRBV19 with TRBJ1-2; D not resolved. Trimming shortened V by 8 bases and J by 7 bases, and 17 bases separated the two germline ends. CDR3 length: 13 amino acids. The germline V gene has CDR1 LNHDA and CDR2 SQIVND (reference sequence). The CDR3 DNA follows: TGTGCCAGTGCCCCGACGATTAGAGCTGGCTACACCTTC. Its translation: CASAPTIRAGYTF. The whole variable domain, remainder taken from reference TRBV19 and TRBJ1-2, is DGGITQSPKYLFRKEGQNVTLSCEQNLNHDAMYWYRQDPGQGLRLIYYSQIVNDFQKGDIAEGYSVSREKKESFPLTVTSAQKNPTAFYLCASAPTIRAGYTFGSGTRLTVV.

The rearrangement links TRBV5-1 to TRBJ2-1; possibly TRBD2 for D (6 bases). Germline assignment: CDR1 SGHRS and CDR2 YFSETQ. CDR3 length: 16 residues. V was cut by 4 bases and J by 9 bases, with 23 bases left in between. This CDR3 reads CASSRSEEGPRGEQFF. DNA of the CDR3: TGCGCCAGCAGCCGGTCCGAGGAGGGCCCTCGTGGTGAGCAGTTCTTC.

This chain's CDR3 is CASSLVGGPAKNIQYF. CDR3 bases: TGTGCCAGCAGCTTGGTCGGGGGACCAGCCAAAAACATTCAGTACTTC. V gene TRBV7-2 combines with J gene TRBJ2-4; maybe TRBD2 (6 bases). CDR1 and CDR2 from the germline V gene are SGHTA and FQGNSA. V dropped 3 bases and J dropped 0 bases, with 12 bases sitting between them. This CDR3 has 16 amino acids.

The chain combines TRBV6-1 with TRBJ1-2; TRBD1 matches 11 bases. V lost 6 bases, J lost 5 bases, and 5 bases stayed unmatched. The germline V gene encodes CDR1 MNHNS and CDR2 SASEGT. This CDR3 has 14 residues. The CDR3 DNA follows: TGTGCCAGCAGCCACCGGGACAGGGGGTATGGCTACACCTTC. Translating it yields CASSHRDRGYGYTF.